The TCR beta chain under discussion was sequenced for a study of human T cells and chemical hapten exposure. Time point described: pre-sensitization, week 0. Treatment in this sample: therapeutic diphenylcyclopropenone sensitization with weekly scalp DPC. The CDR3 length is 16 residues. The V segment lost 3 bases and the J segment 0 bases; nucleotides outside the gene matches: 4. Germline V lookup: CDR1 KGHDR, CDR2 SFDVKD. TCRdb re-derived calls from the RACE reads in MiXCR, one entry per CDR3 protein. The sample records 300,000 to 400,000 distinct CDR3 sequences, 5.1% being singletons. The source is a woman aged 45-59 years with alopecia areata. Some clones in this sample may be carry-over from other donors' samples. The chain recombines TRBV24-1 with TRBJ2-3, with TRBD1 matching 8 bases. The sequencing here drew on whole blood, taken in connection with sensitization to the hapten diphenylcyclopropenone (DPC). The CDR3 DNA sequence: TGTGCCACCAGTGATCGACAGGGGTCTAGCACAGATACGCAGTATTTT. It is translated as CATSDRQGSSTDTQYF.